Listed below are T cell receptor beta chains from one sample, sequenced in a study of shared T cell receptors in the human thymus. Repertoires were generated with immunoSEQ multiplex PCR, while TCRdb's copy carries only in-frame clones and drops some. The sample includes 500,000 to 550,000 clones, 75% to 80% of them seen just once. These data were also filed under a second study, of human thymus T cells.

Sequenced sample: thymocytes. Receptors were obtained from a boy under two years old with a congenital heart defect. CDR3s include the opening cysteine and the closing phenylalanine or tryptophan. D genes are given only for firm matches. Rows may omit the clone size; those that give it use once, few, many or a size class.

clone_size: -
j_call: TRBJ2-7
d_call: TRBD1
v_call: TRBV5-5
cdr3_nt: TGTGCCAGCAGCAGGGACAGGGTGGAGCAGTACTTC
cdr3_aa: CASSRDRVEQYF

clone_size: -
j_call: TRBJ1-1
d_call: -
v_call: TRBV10-3
cdr3_nt: TGTGCCATCAGGACTGCAGTAAACACTGAAGCTTTCTTT
cdr3_aa: CAIRTAVNTEAFF

clone_size: few
j_call: TRBJ1-4
d_call: TRBD1
v_call: TRBV2
cdr3_nt: TGTGCCAGCACCTTATCGGCAGGGGGACGGGAAAAACTGTTTTTT
cdr3_aa: CASTLSAGGREKLFF

clone_size: once
j_call: TRBJ2-7
d_call: -
v_call: TRBV5-6
cdr3_nt: TGTGCCAGCAGCTTGGCCGGGTATCCCTACGAGCAGTACTTC
cdr3_aa: CASSLAGYPYEQYF

clone_size: -
j_call: TRBJ2-5
d_call: -
v_call: TRBV28
cdr3_nt: TGTGCCACCGAACTTGAGGTGGACCAAGAGACCCAGTACTTC
cdr3_aa: CATELEVDQETQYF

clone_size: -
j_call: TRBJ2-7
d_call: TRBD2
v_call: TRBV13
cdr3_nt: TGTGCCAGCAGCTTAGGGGCCCGGCGGGAGGGGAGCGACGAGCAGTACTTC
cdr3_aa: CASSLGARREGSDEQYF

clone_size: -
j_call: TRBJ2-7
d_call: TRBD2
v_call: TRBV27
cdr3_nt: TGTGCCAGCAGTTTATCTGACCCAGTTGGGAGACTAGCGGCCCCCGAGGGGACCTACGAGCAGTACTTC
cdr3_aa: CASSLSDPVGRLAAPEGTYEQYF

clone_size: once
j_call: TRBJ1-1
d_call: -
v_call: TRBV5-1
cdr3_nt: TGCGCCAGCAGCTTCGACCCGGCGGGGAACACTGAAGCTTTCTTT
cdr3_aa: CASSFDPAGNTEAFF

clone_size: once
j_call: TRBJ2-2
d_call: TRBD2
v_call: TRBV27
cdr3_nt: TGTGCCAGTGGGGGGGAGGGCCCAACCGGGGAGCTGTTTTTT
cdr3_aa: CASGGEGPTGELFF

clone_size: few
j_call: TRBJ2-7
d_call: -
v_call: TRBV6-1
cdr3_nt: TGTGCCAGCAGTGGGGCGAGACTAGATTCCTACGAGCAGTACTTC
cdr3_aa: CASSGARLDSYEQYF

clone_size: -
j_call: TRBJ1-1
d_call: -
v_call: TRBV5-6
cdr3_nt: TGTGCCAGCAGCTTGTTAGGGCGGGCCAGACCGAACACTGAAGCTTTCTTT
cdr3_aa: CASSLLGRARPNTEAFF

clone_size: -
j_call: TRBJ1-2
d_call: TRBD1
v_call: TRBV5-6
cdr3_nt: TGTGCCAGCAGCTGGGGGACAGGGGGCTCTAACACCTTC
cdr3_aa: CASSWGTGGSNTF

clone_size: few
j_call: TRBJ2-3
d_call: -
v_call: TRBV5-8
cdr3_nt: TGTGCCAGCAGCTTGGTATCCGGAAGCGGTAGCACAGATACGCAGTATTTT
cdr3_aa: CASSLVSGSGSTDTQYF

clone_size: -
j_call: TRBJ2-7
d_call: TRBD2
v_call: TRBV4-3
cdr3_nt: TGCGCCAGCAGCCAAGATACTAGCGGGAGCTACGAGCAGTACTTC
cdr3_aa: CASSQDTSGSYEQYF

clone_size: -
j_call: TRBJ1-5
d_call: -
v_call: TRBV29-1
cdr3_nt: TGCAGCGTTAGCACCGGAGGGGAGGAAAGTAGAGGAGATCAGCCCCAGCATTTT
cdr3_aa: CSVSTGGEESRGDQPQHF

clone_size: -
j_call: TRBJ2-3
d_call: TRBD2
v_call: TRBV19
cdr3_nt: TGTGCCAGTAGTATAGAGTGGGCTAGCGGGAGTCGGGCGCAGTATTTT
cdr3_aa: CASSIEWASGSRAQYF

clone_size: -
j_call: TRBJ2-3
d_call: TRBD2
v_call: TRBV29-1
cdr3_nt: TGCAGCGACGGACTAGCGGGAGCTCCAGATACGCAGTATTTT
cdr3_aa: CSDGLAGAPDTQYF

clone_size: -
j_call: TRBJ1-3
d_call: TRBD1
v_call: TRBV19
cdr3_nt: TGTGCCAGTGCCCCCCGGGACAGATCGTTCCTTGGAAACACCATATATTTT
cdr3_aa: CASAPRDRSFLGNTIYF

clone_size: once
j_call: TRBJ2-3
d_call: -
v_call: TRBV19
cdr3_nt: TGTGCCAGTAGTATAGATCAAGGGGGAATAGATACGCAGTATTTT
cdr3_aa: CASSIDQGGIDTQYF

clone_size: -
j_call: TRBJ2-1
d_call: -
v_call: TRBV20-1
cdr3_nt: TGCAGTGTAGGGGATGAGCAGTTCTTC
cdr3_aa: CSVGDEQFF

clone_size: -
j_call: TRBJ2-5
d_call: -
v_call: TRBV6-1
cdr3_nt: TGTGCCAGCAGTGTCTGGGCTCAAGAGACCCAGTACTTC
cdr3_aa: CASSVWAQETQYF

clone_size: -
j_call: TRBJ2-1
d_call: TRBD2
v_call: TRBV5-6
cdr3_nt: TGTGCCAGCAGCATAGGACTAGCGGGCAACAATGAGCAGTTCTTC
cdr3_aa: CASSIGLAGNNEQFF

clone_size: -
j_call: TRBJ2-3
d_call: TRBD1
v_call: TRBV9
cdr3_nt: TGTGCCAGCAGCGCCGGACAGGGAGGCACAGATACGCAGTATTTT
cdr3_aa: CASSAGQGGTDTQYF

clone_size: -
j_call: TRBJ2-7
d_call: TRBD2
v_call: TRBV29-1
cdr3_nt: TGCAGCGTTGAAGACTCGGCTAGCGGAGCCTACGAGCAGTACTTC
cdr3_aa: CSVEDSASGAYEQYF

clone_size: once
j_call: TRBJ2-3
d_call: TRBD2
v_call: TRBV30
cdr3_nt: TGTGCCTGGAGTCGAGCTAGCGGGGGCACAGATACGCAGTATTTT
cdr3_aa: CAWSRASGGTDTQYF

clone_size: -
j_call: TRBJ1-4
d_call: -
v_call: TRBV2
cdr3_nt: TGTGCCAGCAGAACCCTAGGGGCCTCCCCTTTGGGAAAACTGTTTTTT
cdr3_aa: CASRTLGASPLGKLFF

clone_size: -
j_call: TRBJ1-1
d_call: -
v_call: TRBV28
cdr3_nt: TGTGCCGGACGGGATCCTCGGAGGGACACTGAAGCTTTCTTT
cdr3_aa: CAGRDPRRDTEAFF

clone_size: -
j_call: TRBJ2-3
d_call: -
v_call: TRBV20-1
cdr3_nt: TGCACCCCGGGTGGAGATACGCAGTATTTT
cdr3_aa: CTPGGDTQYF

clone_size: once
j_call: TRBJ2-6
d_call: TRBD1
v_call: TRBV9
cdr3_nt: TGTGCCAGCAGCGTAGTTACCCCCCCGGGGACAGCCCTCTCTGGGGCCAACGTCCTGACTTTC
cdr3_aa: CASSVVTPPGTALSGANVLTF

clone_size: -
j_call: TRBJ2-1
d_call: TRBD2
v_call: TRBV4-2
cdr3_nt: TGTGCCAGCAGCCACCCCCCGGGACTAGCGGGATGGTTCCCCTACAATGAGCAGTTCTTC
cdr3_aa: CASSHPPGLAGWFPYNEQFF

clone_size: once
j_call: TRBJ2-3
d_call: TRBD2
v_call: TRBV6-4
cdr3_nt: TGTGCCAGCAGTGAAAGGGGGGGACTAGCGACAGATACGCAGTATTTT
cdr3_aa: CASSERGGLATDTQYF

clone_size: -
j_call: TRBJ2-5
d_call: TRBD1
v_call: TRBV5-3
cdr3_nt: TGTGCCAGAAGCGTCAGGGGGCCGGAGGAGACCCAGTACTTC
cdr3_aa: CARSVRGPEETQYF

clone_size: -
j_call: TRBJ2-1
d_call: TRBD2
v_call: TRBV4-3
cdr3_nt: TGCGCCAGCAGCCGAACCGGGACTAGCGGGAGAACCTACAATGAGCAGTTCTTC
cdr3_aa: CASSRTGTSGRTYNEQFF

clone_size: few
j_call: TRBJ2-5
d_call: -
v_call: TRBV28
cdr3_nt: TGTGCCAGCAGTCACAGGGCGTACCAAGAGACCCAGTACTTC
cdr3_aa: CASSHRAYQETQYF

clone_size: -
j_call: TRBJ2-3
d_call: -
v_call: TRBV27
cdr3_nt: TGTGCCAGCAGTCCGGGGGCGCAGATCGGGAGGCCACATCATTCTAGCACAGATACGCAGTATTTT
cdr3_aa: CASSPGAQIGRPHHSSTDTQYF

clone_size: -
j_call: TRBJ2-3
d_call: -
v_call: TRBV11-2
cdr3_nt: TGTGCCAGCAGCTTAGATCGTCGCCGGACAGATACGCAGTATTTT
cdr3_aa: CASSLDRRRTDTQYF

clone_size: -
j_call: TRBJ1-2
d_call: -
v_call: TRBV4-3
cdr3_nt: TGCGCCAGCAGCCAAGATATCGCGGCGGGAGAGGCAACTAACTATGGCTACACCTTC
cdr3_aa: CASSQDIAAGEATNYGYTF

clone_size: -
j_call: TRBJ2-1
d_call: TRBD1
v_call: TRBV4-3
cdr3_nt: TGCGCCAGCAGCCAAGATTGGGGACAGGATTTACCCGTGCAGTTCTTC
cdr3_aa: CASSQDWGQDLPVQFF

clone_size: -
j_call: TRBJ2-1
d_call: TRBD2
v_call: TRBV4-3
cdr3_nt: TGCGCCAGCAGTTACTGGACTAGCTACCCCTCCAATGAGCAGTTCTTC
cdr3_aa: CASSYWTSYPSNEQFF

clone_size: few
j_call: TRBJ1-3
d_call: -
v_call: TRBV27
cdr3_nt: TGTGCCAGTTCGGGAAACACCATATATTTT
cdr3_aa: CASSGNTIYF

clone_size: -
j_call: TRBJ2-7
d_call: TRBD1
v_call: TRBV11-3
cdr3_nt: TGTGCCAGCAGGCAGGGGGACACCTCCTACGAGCAGTACTTC
cdr3_aa: CASRQGDTSYEQYF

clone_size: -
j_call: TRBJ2-3
d_call: -
v_call: TRBV27
cdr3_nt: TGTGCCAGCAGTCCCCTACGACTGGTCAGCGGCCCTATCACAGATACGCAGTATTTT
cdr3_aa: CASSPLRLVSGPITDTQYF

clone_size: -
j_call: TRBJ2-1
d_call: -
v_call: TRBV5-5
cdr3_nt: TGTGCCAGCAGCCTGGCGGGACAGCGGAGGGATGAGCAGTTCTTC
cdr3_aa: CASSLAGQRRDEQFF

clone_size: -
j_call: TRBJ1-3
d_call: -
v_call: TRBV6-1
cdr3_nt: TGTGCCAGCAACGGGACACAGAGCTCTGGAAACACCATATATTTT
cdr3_aa: CASNGTQSSGNTIYF

clone_size: -
j_call: TRBJ2-3
d_call: -
v_call: TRBV7-8
cdr3_nt: TGTGCCAGCAGCTGGGCGGGGAAAACTAGCACAGATACGCAGTATTTT
cdr3_aa: CASSWAGKTSTDTQYF

clone_size: -
j_call: TRBJ2-1
d_call: TRBD2
v_call: TRBV4-3
cdr3_nt: TGCGCCAGCAGCCAGGAATCGGGACTAGATTCCTACAATGAGCAGTTCTTC
cdr3_aa: CASSQESGLDSYNEQFF

clone_size: -
j_call: TRBJ1-1
d_call: -
v_call: TRBV7-9
cdr3_nt: TGTGCCAGCAGCTTAGCAGACAGAACAACTGAAGCTTTCTTT
cdr3_aa: CASSLADRTTEAFF

clone_size: -
j_call: TRBJ2-1
d_call: TRBD1
v_call: TRBV27
cdr3_nt: TGTGCCAGCAGGACAGGGGGAATCTACAATGAGCAGTTCTTC
cdr3_aa: CASRTGGIYNEQFF

clone_size: -
j_call: TRBJ2-2
d_call: TRBD2
v_call: TRBV5-8
cdr3_nt: TGTGCCAGCAGCAAAATAGCGGGGAACACCGGGGAGCTGTTTTTT
cdr3_aa: CASSKIAGNTGELFF

clone_size: -
j_call: TRBJ2-1
d_call: -
v_call: TRBV6-5
cdr3_nt: TGTGCCAGCAGTTACTCGGCCCAGGGTTCCCTCAATGAGCAGTTCTTC
cdr3_aa: CASSYSAQGSLNEQFF

clone_size: -
j_call: TRBJ2-7
d_call: TRBD1
v_call: TRBV4-1
cdr3_nt: TGCGCCAGCAGCCAAGAGCGGGACAGGGGGATCTCCTACGAGCAGTACTTC
cdr3_aa: CASSQERDRGISYEQYF

clone_size: -
j_call: TRBJ2-1
d_call: -
v_call: TRBV4-3
cdr3_nt: TGCGCCAGCAGCCAAGTTTCGGCAGGGGCCCTGTTTGAGCAGTTCTTC
cdr3_aa: CASSQVSAGALFEQFF

clone_size: -
j_call: TRBJ2-7
d_call: TRBD1
v_call: TRBV28
cdr3_nt: TGTGCCAGCAGTTTTTGGGACAGGCCGTACGAGCAGTACTTC
cdr3_aa: CASSFWDRPYEQYF

clone_size: -
j_call: TRBJ1-2
d_call: TRBD1
v_call: TRBV4-1
cdr3_nt: TGCGCCAGCAGCCAAGGAGTCAGGGGGAACTATGGCTACACCTTC
cdr3_aa: CASSQGVRGNYGYTF

clone_size: -
j_call: TRBJ2-2
d_call: -
v_call: TRBV10-3
cdr3_nt: TGTGCCATCAGTGATAGACAGGTGGGGAACACCGGGGAGCTGTTTTTT
cdr3_aa: CAISDRQVGNTGELFF

clone_size: -
j_call: TRBJ2-7
d_call: -
v_call: TRBV7-9
cdr3_nt: TGTGCCAGCAGCCCTCGATCCTCAGGGATGGGGTACGAGCAGTACTTC
cdr3_aa: CASSPRSSGMGYEQYF

clone_size: -
j_call: TRBJ2-5
d_call: TRBD2
v_call: TRBV10-1
cdr3_nt: TGCGCCAGCAGTGCCTCTTCAGACGCGGGAGCTGGGACCCAGTACTTC
cdr3_aa: CASSASSDAGAGTQYF

clone_size: few
j_call: TRBJ2-7
d_call: TRBD2
v_call: TRBV4-2
cdr3_nt: TGTGCCAGCAGCCAAGTAGTAGCGGGAGGCCCCTACGAGCAGTACTTC
cdr3_aa: CASSQVVAGGPYEQYF

clone_size: -
j_call: TRBJ2-3
d_call: TRBD2
v_call: TRBV6-1
cdr3_nt: TGTGCCAGCAGTGAAGCTCGGGGCGGGAGGGCCCGGGGAGATACGCAGTATTTT
cdr3_aa: CASSEARGGRARGDTQYF

clone_size: -
j_call: TRBJ1-1
d_call: -
v_call: TRBV19
cdr3_nt: TGTGCCAGTGGCCGCGGGGGGACTCATGAAGCTTTCTTT
cdr3_aa: CASGRGGTHEAFF